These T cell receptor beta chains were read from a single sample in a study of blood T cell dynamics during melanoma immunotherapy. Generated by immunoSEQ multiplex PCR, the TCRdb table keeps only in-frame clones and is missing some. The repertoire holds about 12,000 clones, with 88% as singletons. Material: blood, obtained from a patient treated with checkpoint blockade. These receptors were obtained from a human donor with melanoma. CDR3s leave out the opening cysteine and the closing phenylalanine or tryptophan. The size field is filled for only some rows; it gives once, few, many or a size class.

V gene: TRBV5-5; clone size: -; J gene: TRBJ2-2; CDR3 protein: ASSRYTGELF
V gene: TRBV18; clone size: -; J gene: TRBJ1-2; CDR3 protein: ASSPQDRANYGYT
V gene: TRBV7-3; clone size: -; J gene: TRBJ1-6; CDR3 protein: ASGRERGSPLH
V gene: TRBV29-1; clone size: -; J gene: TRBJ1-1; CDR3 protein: SGGKGNTEAF
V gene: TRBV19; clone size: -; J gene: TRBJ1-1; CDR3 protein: ASSIHRVVNTEAF
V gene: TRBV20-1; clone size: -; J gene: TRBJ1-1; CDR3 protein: SASGREAF
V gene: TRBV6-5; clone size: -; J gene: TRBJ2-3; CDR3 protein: ASSPGPASTDTQY
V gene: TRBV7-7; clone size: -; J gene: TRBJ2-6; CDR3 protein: ASSLAAGASGANVLT
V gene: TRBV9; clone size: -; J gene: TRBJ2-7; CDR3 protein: ASSPEGGVLSSYEQY
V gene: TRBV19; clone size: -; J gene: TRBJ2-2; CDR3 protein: ASSEGSGRYTGELF
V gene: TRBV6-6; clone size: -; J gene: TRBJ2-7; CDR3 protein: ASSYSRYEQY
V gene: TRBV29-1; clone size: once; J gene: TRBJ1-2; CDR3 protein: SVERGNYGYT
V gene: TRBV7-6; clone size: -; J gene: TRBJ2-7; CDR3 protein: ASSLEGTGSYEQY
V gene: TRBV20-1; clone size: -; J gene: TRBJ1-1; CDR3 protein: SAEYSTEAF
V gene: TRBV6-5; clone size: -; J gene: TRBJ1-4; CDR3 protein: ASSPNLGQLMF
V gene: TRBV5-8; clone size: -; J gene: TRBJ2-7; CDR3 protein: ASSHGLAGGVYEQY
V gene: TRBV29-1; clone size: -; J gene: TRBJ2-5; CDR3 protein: SVVGISVGTQY
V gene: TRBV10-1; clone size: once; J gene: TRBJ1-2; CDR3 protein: ASSRDRLGYT
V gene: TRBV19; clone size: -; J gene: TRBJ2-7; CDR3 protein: ASSGTEPYEQY
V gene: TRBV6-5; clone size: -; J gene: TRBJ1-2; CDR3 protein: ASKQGAGYGYT
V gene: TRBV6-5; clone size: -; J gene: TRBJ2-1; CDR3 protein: ASREVAAPNEQF
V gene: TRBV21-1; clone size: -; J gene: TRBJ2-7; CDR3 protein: ASSNGQGEQY
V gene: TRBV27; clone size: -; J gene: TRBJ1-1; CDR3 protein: ASSRSGGEDTEAF
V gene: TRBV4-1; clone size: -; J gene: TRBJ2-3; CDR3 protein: ASSQVSGGVPTDTQY
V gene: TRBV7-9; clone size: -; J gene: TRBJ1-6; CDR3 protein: ASSLSRGNSPLH
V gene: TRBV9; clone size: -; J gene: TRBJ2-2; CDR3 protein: ASSVGIAGGTGELF
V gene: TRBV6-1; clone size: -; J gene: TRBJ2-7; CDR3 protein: ASSEGQGALSEQY
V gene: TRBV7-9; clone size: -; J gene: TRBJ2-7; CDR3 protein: ASSLVGTDYEQY
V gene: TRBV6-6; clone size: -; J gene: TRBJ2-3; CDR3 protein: ASRKDGTRRDTQY
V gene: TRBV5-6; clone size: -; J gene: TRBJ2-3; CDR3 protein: ASSLGGWSTDTQY
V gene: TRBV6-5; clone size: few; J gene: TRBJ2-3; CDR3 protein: ASRQREGGTQY
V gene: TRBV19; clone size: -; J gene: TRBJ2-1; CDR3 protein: ASSNPGLANNEQF
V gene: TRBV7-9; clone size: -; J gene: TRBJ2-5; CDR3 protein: ASSFGAGAFQETQY
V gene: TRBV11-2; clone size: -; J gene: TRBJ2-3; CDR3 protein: ASSLGTVGDTQY
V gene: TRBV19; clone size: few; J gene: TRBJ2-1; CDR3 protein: ASSGLAGNYNEQF
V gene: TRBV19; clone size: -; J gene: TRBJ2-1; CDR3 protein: ASRRDNEQF
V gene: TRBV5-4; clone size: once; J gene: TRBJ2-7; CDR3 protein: ASRPDSHYEQY
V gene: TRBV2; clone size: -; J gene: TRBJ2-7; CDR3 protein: ASRATGLWEQY
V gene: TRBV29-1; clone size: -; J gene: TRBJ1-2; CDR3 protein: SVEDRLGPVVGGYT
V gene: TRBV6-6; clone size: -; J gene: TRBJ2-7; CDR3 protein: ASSIREATYEQY
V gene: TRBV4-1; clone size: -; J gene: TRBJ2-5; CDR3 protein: ASSPPGGETQY
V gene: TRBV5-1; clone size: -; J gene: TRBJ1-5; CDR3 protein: ASSFSGYDQPQH
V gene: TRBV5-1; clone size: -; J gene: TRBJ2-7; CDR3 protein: ASSLTDPRSEQY
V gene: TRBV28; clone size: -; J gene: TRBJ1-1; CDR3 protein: ASNPPTGGHTEAF